This TCR beta chain was profiled in a study of cytomegalovirus exposure and HLA in healthy donors (dated by TCRdb to the late 2010s). Broadly, across the study: According to an earlier analysis of several hundred of the donors, about 179 million T cells yielded over 100 million unique TCR beta sequences and around 300 Gb of sequence data. About 280 gigabases of sequencing data and roughly 81 million unique TCR sequences made up an early release that covered nearly 650 HLA-typed donors. The study aimed to test whether cataloging public T cell receptors could reveal signatures of past pathogen exposure. The number of typed donors differed by locus: about 620-640 for A, B, C, DRB1 and DQB1; approximately 530 for DQA1; around 610 for DPA1; and some 450 for DPB1. Rather than drawing on any new phenotypic data, the later analysis identified candidate immune exposures from TCR beta sequences and the way those sequences occurred across donors. Of the 350 to 450 genotyped donors, 65% to 90% were placed in the genetic ancestry cluster associated with self-reported Caucasian donors. A few DR-DQ haplotypes were treated as single units for association and clustering because of strong linkage in the cohort. Both class I and class II loci were covered by HLA typing, at four-digit resolution. Among some 400 genotyped donors of the cohort, an average of roughly 240,000 unique TCR beta nucleotide sequences were sequenced per donor, about a sixth of them non-productive. Donor age, sex, ethnicity and CMV serostatus were compiled alongside the repertoire data. In a later analysis, previously published TCR beta repertoires from about 670 donors were re-analyzed and high-resolution HLA genotyping was added so that TCR occurrence patterns could be studied. An earlier analysis of nearly 600 of the donors applied high-throughput TCR beta sequencing to assess whether each TCR beta V gene segment acted as functional or pseudogenic. The study combined high-throughput TCR immunosequencing, statistical association of individual TCRs with disease status, and machine learning to predict cytomegalovirus infection status. A later genetic analysis took genome-wide SNP genotypes for about three fifths of the 666 donors and used that subset as a discovery cohort. Every repertoire in the discovery cohort had been generated on one and the same sequencing platform. A separate validation cohort of about 110 different subjects was used in addition to the approximately 700-subject first cohort. The study used immunosequencing to profile the T cell repertoires of several hundred subjects and linked those repertoires to cytomegalovirus serostatus.

The cohort comprised under 700 healthy bone marrow donors. At the time of sampling, all cohort members were nominally healthy, though unrecorded immune exposures were likely present. The donor was CMV seronegative and was included in the group of under 450 seronegative cohort members. A peripheral blood sample was collected from each donor, and TCR beta sequencing was performed on peripheral blood mononuclear cells. The Qiagen DNeasy Blood Extraction Kit was used to extract genomic DNA from the blood cell samples. V and J are trimmed by 6 bases and 5 bases, and the gene matches miss 5 bases of the junction. There are 14 amino acids in the CDR3, from cysteine to phenylalanine inclusive. Of all the DNA, just the CDR3 is kept, 42 bases in frame from base 1. Via the germline V gene, CDR1 is MNHEY and CDR2 SVGAGI. The library was produced with the immunoSEQ multiplex PCR assay. For the multiplex PCR, a mixture combining 60 forward primers for TCR Vbeta segments and 13 reverse primers for TCR Jbeta segments was used. Amplification of the CDR3 region of rearranged TCR beta genes was performed with a multiplex PCR assay on genomic DNA. Amplified TCR beta libraries were sequenced as 87-base-pair reads on the Illumina HiSeq System. In the authors' own workflow: A later analysis tallied tens of millions of unique TCR beta chains across the 600 to 700 repertoires, and some 12 million of those chains were shared by two or more donors. To remove PCR and sequencing errors, raw reads were error-corrected and collapsed into unique sequences using a nearest-neighbor algorithm that merged closely related sequences. CDR3 sequences were aligned to IMGT reference sequences to assign V, D and J gene segments. For a sequence to be retained, a match of at least six nucleotides to both a V gene segment and a J gene segment was required. A rearrangement counted as productive if the CDR3 had no stop codons and remained in frame with V and J, and every other rearrangement counted as non-productive. CDR3 was defined by IMGT convention, running from the second conserved V-encoded cysteine to the conserved J-encoded phenylalanine. The earlier analysis of about 530 of the donors excluded any sequence lacking an unambiguous match to a single V gene segment. An earlier analysis of 500 to 600 of the donors classified V segments as functional when productive rearrangements were above 56.7% and as segregating when the standard deviation between donors was above 5%. A statistical classification framework was built to diagnose cytomegalovirus status from the catalog of TCR beta chain sequences. V and J gene assignment, in a later analysis, came from comparing TCR nucleotide sequences with IMGT/GENE-DB human TR gene sequences. In a later analysis, CDR3 sequences and most-parsimonious VDJ recombination scenarios were assigned using the TCRdist pipeline. In a later analysis, every TCR beta chain was defined by the combination of its CDR3 amino acid sequence and its V-gene family, and reads without a unique V-gene family were dropped. In a later analysis, 500 to 650 highly shared, low-generation-probability nucleotide sequences were removed to address suspected cross-contamination and a sequencing artifact. For each public chain, a later analysis derived a clonal expansion index from normalized ranks of inferred template counts within each repertoire. Generation probabilities in a later analysis came from a VDJ recombination model fitted to out-of-frame rearrangements, and those results were checked against IGoR. Hypergeometric tests were used in a later analysis to score TCR-TCR, TCR-HLA and TCR-CMV co-occurrence, with a repertoire-size bias correction applied to the TCR pairs. To estimate false discovery rates, a later analysis permuted the HLA or CMV assignments 20 times. In a later analysis, co-occurring TCRs were grouped with DBSCAN, and TCRdist sequence similarity was added when clustering was performed within HLA-allele-positive subsets. For co-occurrence clustering, repertoires with fewer than 30,000 or more than 120,000 public chains were excluded, along with about five repertoires with anomalous nucleotide sharing. TCRdb took this table from immuneACCESS and kept in-frame rearrangements with V and J called. Such tables lack part of the clones; where checked against another copy, unresolved V genes explain under half of the gap, and the rest is unexplained. V and J calls and clone size are those listed in that table; D and trimming were worked out from the DNA. This sample holds about 160,000 clones; roughly two thirds were observed only once. Of the sample, over 2.5% falls within the top ten clones.

As regards this clone: It lacks a known antigen. The sample holds no much larger clone one base away, and base qualities are not on file.

The investigation overall reported the following: A cluster of highly shared sequence variants was judged likely to represent a technical artifact of the sequencing pipeline. The only immune exposure information available for the cohort was CMV serostatus. A later analysis found that HLA-associated TCR beta chains were more clonally expanded and had lower generation probabilities than equally common non-associated chains. According to a later analysis, parvovirus B19, influenza, CMV and Epstein-Barr virus appeared linked to several top co-occurrence clusters. A further reported finding was that TCR beta sequences accurately predicted the HLA-A and HLA-B alleles for most subjects in the first cohort. Assigning TCR associations to individual alleles was difficult when HLA alleles, especially DR and DQ, strongly co-occurred. Because HLA typing was missing for some donors at each locus, association tests included only the typed subset. In a later analysis, around 17,000 TCR beta sequences were associated with specific HLA alleles at a false discovery rate of 0.05. While some public TCRs were present in many individuals, most TCR sequences turned up only very rarely across donors. In this cohort, only TCR beta chains were sequenced, and detectable features were limited by the absence of alpha or paired-chain data. A later analysis found that most CMV-associated TCR beta chains appeared HLA-restricted, with HLA associations seemingly driven largely by CMV exposure. A few of the identified cytomegalovirus-associated TCR beta chains were confirmed in vitro to be specific for cytomegalovirus antigens. An earlier analysis of approximately 600 of the donors showed that most TCR beta V segments appeared in productive rearrangements either about 87% or about 30% of the time, which broadly matched IMGT annotations. According to a later genetic analysis, donors in an Asian-associated ancestry cluster had fewer N-insertions in productive TCRs than the roughly 670-donor mean. The classifier was reported to diagnose cytomegalovirus status with high specificity and sensitivity in both the original and validation cohorts. V-gene and J-gene trimming of TCR beta chains was associated with a missense DCLRE1C variant in a later genetic analysis, and the association was replicated in an independent cohort. The earlier analysis of approximately 590 of the donors excluded roughly 17 rarely observed V segments, including chromosome 9 orphons, because counts were too low. Because the 87-base-pair reads could not distinguish some IMGT-functional V segments, including TRBV6-2 and TRBV6-3, those segments were excluded. The presence/absence analyses assumed that sequencing depth was roughly uniform across donors, and that assumption may not be true. The authors suggested that the approach could potentially be extended to other disease states and immunological phenotypes. Correlated functional status among segregating V segments might reflect linkage disequilibrium, but an unknown experimental factor could not be ruled out. In a later analysis, the rate of TCR association differed among HLA loci, with DRB1 alleles having the most associated TCRs and HLA-C alleles having the fewest. A total of fewer than 200 TCR beta chains were listed by the study as associated with cytomegalovirus.

The sequenced sample was PBMCs. The chain is made from TRBV6-5 and TRBJ2-7; TRBD2 matches 12 bases in the middle. This sequence was found in a woman aged 25-40 years in good health and CMV-seronegative. The encoded CDR3 is CASSLRLAGDEQYF. The sequenced DNA: TGTGCCAGCAGCCTAAGACTAGCGGGGGACGAGCAGTACTTC.